This T cell receptor (beta chain) emerged from a study of CD8+CD57+ T cells in acquired aplastic anemia. Background on the study: Sorted CD4+ and CD8+ cells gave a mean 3.2 ug DNA, range about 0.19 to 27.4 ug.

Patients who underwent sequencing had shown CD8+CD57+ cell expansion by flow cytometry. Patients, without exception, had severe acquired aplastic anemia. Blood sampling was performed on the patients, and none of them had received therapy by then. Only a few counts were recorded for this clonotype. Its antigen is not identified. Genomic DNA provided the template from which TCR beta VDJ and CDR3 profiles were obtained. TCRdb itself ran the reads through MiXCR, one entry per CDR3 protein. The table has about 160,000 distinct CDR3 sequences, roughly 48% seen once. Notes on the study in general: Controls and patients did not differ significantly in CD8+ Simpson's diversity.

Germline V gene data show CDR1 as SGHDT and CDR2 as YYEEEE. V shed 4 bases, J shed 0 bases, and the junction held 3 bases outside the gene matches. CDR3 length: 15 amino acids. The TCR originated in a human donor with aplastic anemia. The sample comprised sorted CD4+, CD8+, or CD8+CD57+ T cells (not recorded which) from PBMCs. This chain joins TRBV5-6 and TRBJ2-4, with TRBD2 identical over 8 bases. The CDR3 reads CASSPGTRAKNIQYF. Here the CDR3 DNA reads TGTGCCAGCAGCCCGGGGACTAGAGCCAAAAACATTCAGTACTTC. Variable domain in full (rest from reference TRBV5-6 and TRBJ2-4): DAGVTQSPTHLIKTRGQQVTLRCSPKSGHDTVSWYQQALGQGPQFIFQYYEEEERQRGNFPDRFSGHQFPNYSSELNVNALLLGDSALYLCASSPGTRAKNIQYFGAGTRLSVL.